Following are 10 T cell receptor beta chains from one sample sequenced in a study of blood T cell repertoires in COVID-19. The data were produced by immunoSEQ multiplex PCR, yet TCRdb's version contains in-frame clones alone and is incomplete. The sample lists over 200,000 clones; around nine tenths were seen once. Sample: peripheral blood. The receptors come from a woman aged 60 to 75 with acute or convalescent COVID-19.

The rearrangement joins TRBV7-3 to TRBJ2-4; 10 positions agree with TRBD1. Trimming removed 4 bases from V and 1 base from J; junction bases left unmatched: 4. CDR3 length equals 16 residues. Germline CDR1 reads SGHTA; CDR2 reads FQGTGA. The CDR3 loop is CASSSTGGLAKNIQYF. The CDR3 nucleotides are TGTGCCAGCAGCTCGACAGGGGGCTTGGCCAAAAACATTCAGTACTTC.

The CDR3 sequence: CASQSGATDTQYF. CDR3 nucleotide sequence: TGCGCCAGCCAGAGCGGGGCTACAGATACGCAGTATTTT. The chain uses TRBV5-1 and TRBJ2-3; 7 bases map to TRBD2. After removal of 7 bases from V and 3 bases from J, the junction contained 5 bases not matched to a gene. This CDR3 has 13 residues. CDR1 is SGHRS and CDR2 is YFSETQ in the germline V gene.

The chain employs TRBV3-1 (or the pseudogene TRBV3-2) and TRBJ2-3; 11 bases agree with TRBD2. CDR1 and CDR2 from the germline V gene are LGHDT and YNNKEL (reference sequence). After removal of 0 bases from V and 4 bases from J, the junction contained 9 bases not matched to a gene. CDR3 size: 18 residues. CDR3 DNA: TGTGCCAGCAGCCAAGATCCCCCACTAGCGGGGGTATCAGATACGCAGTATTTT. Amino acids: CASSQDPPLAGVSDTQYF.

V is TRBV6-6 and J is TRBJ2-7, with a possible D match to TRBD2 (5 bases). V was clipped by 7 bases and J by 0 bases, with 13 bases between them. CDR1 and CDR2 (germline): MNHNY, SVGAGI (reference sequence). The CDR3 has 14 amino acids. The CDR3 DNA reads TGTGCCAGCACCCCGAGGGAGACCTCCTACGAGCAGTACTTC. It is translated as CASTPRETSYEQYF.

The rearrangement links TRBV6-5 to TRBJ1-4, with TRBD1 matching 8 bases. The V gene's germline CDR1 is MNHEY and CDR2 SVGAGI. The CDR3 contains 14 residues. V gave up 5 bases and J gave up 7 bases; unmatched junction bases: 6. The CDR3 loop reads CASSSQGAGEKLFF. In nucleotides, the CDR3 is TGTGCCAGCAGTAGCCAGGGGGCGGGTGAAAAACTGTTTTTT.

On this clone itself: Other DNA sequences in the sample encode the same CDR3. The CDR3: CASSVGDTHSPLHF. The CDR3 coding sequence is TGTGCCAGCAGCGTAGGGGACACCCATTCACCCCTCCACTTT. V is TRBV9 and J is TRBJ1-6; D is possibly TRBD1 (6 bases). There are 14 residues in the CDR3. Trimming cost V 0 bases and J 8 bases, with 9 bases left between them. From germline, CDR1 is SGDLS and CDR2 YYNGEE. Together with reference TRBV9 and TRBJ1-6, the CDR3 gives the full variable domain: DSGVTQTPKHLITATGQRVTLRCSPRSGDLSVYWYQQSLDQGLQFLIQYYNGEERAKGNILERFSAQQFPDLHSELNLSSLELGDSALYFCASSVGDTHSPLHFGNGTRLTVT.

The chain has TRBV6-5 and TRBJ1-3; no clear D gene. CDR1 and CDR2 (germline): MNHEY, SVGAGI. This CDR3 is 16 amino acids long. V shed 0 bases and J shed 4 bases, with 13 bases lying between them. CDR3 loop: CASSYSGGWSGNTIYF. For the CDR3, the DNA is TGTGCCAGCAGTTACTCGGGCGGGTGGTCCGGAAACACCATATATTTT.

The V gene is TRBV5-1, the J gene TRBJ1-4; weak D call: TRBD1 (5 bases). The V end lost 0 bases, the J end lost 6 bases, and 15 bases lay between the germline ends. Germline CDR1 SGHRS, CDR2 YFSETQ. The CDR3 extends over 16 amino acids. The CDR3: CASSLAGQGGYEKLFF. CDR3 nucleotide sequence: TGCGCCAGCAGCTTGGCCGGGCAGGGAGGATATGAAAAACTGTTTTTT.

The genes are TRBV12-3 or TRBV12-4 and TRBJ1-5, with no clear D. This CDR3 has 13 residues. Deletions cut 1 base from V and 8 bases from J, with 9 bases between. The CDR3 DNA reads TGTGCCAGCAGTTTAGGACGCGACAAGCCCCAGCATTTT. Translating it yields CASSLGRDKPQHF.

The V and J genes are TRBV19 and TRBJ1-2, with no clear D. Germline V lookup: CDR1 LNHDA, CDR2 SQIVND (reference sequence). There are 14 residues in the CDR3. V lost 7 bases, J lost 3 bases, and 15 bases lay in between. In nucleotides, the CDR3 is TGTGCCAGTATGCCGTCCCGGTACGACTATGGCTACACCTTC. Its protein product is CASMPSRYDYGYTF.